This T cell receptor (beta chain) emerged from a study of blood T cell repertoires in COVID-19. Assay: immunoSEQ multiplex PCR; the TCRdb copy retains only in-frame clones and omits some. The data hold 84,000 or so clones, with 85% observed a single time. Trimming pared 4 bases from V and 0 bases from J, leaving 13 bases between. The CDR3 contains 15 residues. In germline, CDR1 is SGHKS, CDR2 YYEKEE (reference sequence). This chain uses TRBV5-5 with TRBJ1-2, with D possibly matching TRBD1 (6 bases). The clonotype comes from a woman aged 65 to 85 with active or convalescent COVID-19. The source material was peripheral blood. CDR3 sequence (DNA): TGTGCCAGCAGCCCGGAACAGGGAGCTAACTATGGCTACACCTTC. It yields the protein CASSPEQGANYGYTF.